This entry concerns a single T cell receptor beta chain. The sample is drawn from a study of blood T cell repertoires in COVID-19. Some clones are missing from TCRdb's copy, which holds only in-frame ones; the method was immunoSEQ multiplex PCR. Altogether 200,000 to 300,000 clones are present, 84% being singletons, with the ten largest covering less than 2%. Germline loops: CDR1 SGHTA, CDR2 FQGNSA. Germline trimming cut 7 bases from V and 5 bases from J; bases unmatched to any gene: 11. The CDR3 loop spans 16 amino acids. Material for sequencing was peripheral blood. This clonotype was obtained from a woman aged 40 to 55 who had recovered from COVID-19. V usage is TRBV7-2 and J usage is TRBJ2-7; 13 bases match TRBD2. CDR3 in DNA: TGTGCCAGCACCTTGTGGGGACTAGCGGGAAAGGACGAGCAGTACTTC. Amino acid sequence: CASTLWGLAGKDEQYF.